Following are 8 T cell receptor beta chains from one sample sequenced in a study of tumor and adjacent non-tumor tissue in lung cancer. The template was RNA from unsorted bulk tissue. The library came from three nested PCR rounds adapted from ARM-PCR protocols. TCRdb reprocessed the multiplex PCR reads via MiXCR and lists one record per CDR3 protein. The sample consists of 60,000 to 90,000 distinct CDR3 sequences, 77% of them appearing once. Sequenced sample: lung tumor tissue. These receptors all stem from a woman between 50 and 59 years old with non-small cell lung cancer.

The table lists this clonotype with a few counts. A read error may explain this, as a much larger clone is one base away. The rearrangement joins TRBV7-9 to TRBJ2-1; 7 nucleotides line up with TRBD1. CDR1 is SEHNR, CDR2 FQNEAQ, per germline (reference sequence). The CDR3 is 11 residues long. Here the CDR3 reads CTSSLQGKQFF. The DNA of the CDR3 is TGTACCAGCAGCTTACAGGGGAAGCAGTTCTTC.

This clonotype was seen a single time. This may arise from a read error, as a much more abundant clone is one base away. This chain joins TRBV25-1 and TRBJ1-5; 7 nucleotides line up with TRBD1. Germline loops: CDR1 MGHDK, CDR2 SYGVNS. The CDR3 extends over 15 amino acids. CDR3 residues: CGRSFRTGSNQPQHF. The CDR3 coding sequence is TGTGGCAGATCTTTTAGGACAGGCTCAAATCAGCCCCAGCATTTT. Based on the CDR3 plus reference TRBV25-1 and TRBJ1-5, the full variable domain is EADIYQTPRYLVIGTGKKITLECSQTMGHDKMYWYQQDPGMELHLIHYSYGVNSTEKGDLSSESTVSRIRTEHFPLTLESARPSHTSQYLCGRSFRTGSNQPQHFGDGTRLSIL.

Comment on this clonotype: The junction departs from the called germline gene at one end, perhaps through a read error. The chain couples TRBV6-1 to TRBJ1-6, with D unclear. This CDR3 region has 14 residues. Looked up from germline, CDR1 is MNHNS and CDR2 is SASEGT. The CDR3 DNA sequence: TGTGCTAGCAGTGATTGGGTTAGGAATTCACCCCTCCACTTT. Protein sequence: CASSDWVRNSPLHF.

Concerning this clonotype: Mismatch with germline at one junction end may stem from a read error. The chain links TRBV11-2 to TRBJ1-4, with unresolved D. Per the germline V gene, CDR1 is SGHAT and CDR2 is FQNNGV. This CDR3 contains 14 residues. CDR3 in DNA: TGTGCCGGCAGCTTAGCAGGAATTAACGAAAAACTGTTTTTT. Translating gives CAGSLAGINEKLFF.

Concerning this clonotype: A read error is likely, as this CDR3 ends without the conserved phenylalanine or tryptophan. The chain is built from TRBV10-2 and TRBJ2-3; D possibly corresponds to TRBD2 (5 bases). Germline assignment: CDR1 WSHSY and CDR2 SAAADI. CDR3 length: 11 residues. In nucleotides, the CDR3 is TGCGTCAGCAGTAGCGCAGATACGCAGTATCTA. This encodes CVSSSADTQYL.

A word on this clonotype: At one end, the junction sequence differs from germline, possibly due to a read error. The CDR3 region is CANSPGGGGGNTIYF. CDR3 coding DNA: TGCGCCAACAGTCCCGGGGGTGGTGGAGGAAACACCATATATTTT. The chain combines TRBV12-3 or TRBV12-4 with TRBJ1-3, with D possibly TRBD1 on 5 matching bases. The CDR3 consists of 15 residues.

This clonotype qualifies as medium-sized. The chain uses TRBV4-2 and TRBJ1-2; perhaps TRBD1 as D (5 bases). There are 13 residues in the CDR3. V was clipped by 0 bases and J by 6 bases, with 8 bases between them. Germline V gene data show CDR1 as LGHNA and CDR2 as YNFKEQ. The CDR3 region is CASSQDGRDGYTF. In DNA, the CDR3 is TGTGCCAGCAGCCAAGATGGCAGGGATGGCTACACCTTC.

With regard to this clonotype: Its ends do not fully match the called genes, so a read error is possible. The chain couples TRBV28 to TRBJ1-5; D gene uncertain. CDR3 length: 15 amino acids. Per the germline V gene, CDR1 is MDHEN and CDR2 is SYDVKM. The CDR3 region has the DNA TGTGCCAGCAGCTGGTCTCGGTATAGCAATCAGTCCCATCATTTT. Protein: CASSWSRYSNQSHHF.